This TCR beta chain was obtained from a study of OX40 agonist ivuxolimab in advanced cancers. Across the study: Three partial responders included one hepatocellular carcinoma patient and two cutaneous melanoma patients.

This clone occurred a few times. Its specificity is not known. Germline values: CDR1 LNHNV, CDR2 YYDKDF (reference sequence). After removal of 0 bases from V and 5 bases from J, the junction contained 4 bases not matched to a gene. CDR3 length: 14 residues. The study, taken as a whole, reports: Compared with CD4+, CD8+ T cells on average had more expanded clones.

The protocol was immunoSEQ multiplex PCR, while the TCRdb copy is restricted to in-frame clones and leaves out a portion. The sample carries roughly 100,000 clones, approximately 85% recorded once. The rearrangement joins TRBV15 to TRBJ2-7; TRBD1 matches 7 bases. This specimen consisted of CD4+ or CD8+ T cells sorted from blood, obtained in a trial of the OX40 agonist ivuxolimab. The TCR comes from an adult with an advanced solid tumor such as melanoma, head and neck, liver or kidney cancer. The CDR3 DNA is TGTGCCACCAGCAGAGATCGACAGGGTCACGAGCAGTACTTC. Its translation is CATSRDRQGHEQYF.